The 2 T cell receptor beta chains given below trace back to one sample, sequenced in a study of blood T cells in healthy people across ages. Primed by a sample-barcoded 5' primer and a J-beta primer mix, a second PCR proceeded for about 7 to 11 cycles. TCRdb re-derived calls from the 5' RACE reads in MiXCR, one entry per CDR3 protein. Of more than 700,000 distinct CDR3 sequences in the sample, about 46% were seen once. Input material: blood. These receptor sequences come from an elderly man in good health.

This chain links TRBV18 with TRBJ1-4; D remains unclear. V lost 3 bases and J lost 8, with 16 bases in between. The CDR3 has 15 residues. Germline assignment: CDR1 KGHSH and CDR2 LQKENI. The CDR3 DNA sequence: TGTGCCAGCTCACCGATGGACCAGGAGATAGAAAAACTGTTTTTT. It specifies CASSPMDQEIEKLFF. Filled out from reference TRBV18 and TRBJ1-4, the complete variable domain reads NAGVMQNPRHLVRRRGQEARLRCSPMKGHSHVYWYRQLPEEGLKFMVYLQKENIIDESGMPKERFSAEFPKEGPSILRIQQVVRGDSAAYFCASSPMDQEIEKLFFGSGTQLSVL.

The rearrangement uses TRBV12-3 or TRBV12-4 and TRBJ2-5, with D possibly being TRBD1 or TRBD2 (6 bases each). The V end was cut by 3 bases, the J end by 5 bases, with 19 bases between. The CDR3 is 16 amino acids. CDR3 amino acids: CASSLSGGAGLETQYF. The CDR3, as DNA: TGTGCCAGCAGTTTGAGTGGGGGCGCGGGGCTGGAGACCCAGTACTTC.